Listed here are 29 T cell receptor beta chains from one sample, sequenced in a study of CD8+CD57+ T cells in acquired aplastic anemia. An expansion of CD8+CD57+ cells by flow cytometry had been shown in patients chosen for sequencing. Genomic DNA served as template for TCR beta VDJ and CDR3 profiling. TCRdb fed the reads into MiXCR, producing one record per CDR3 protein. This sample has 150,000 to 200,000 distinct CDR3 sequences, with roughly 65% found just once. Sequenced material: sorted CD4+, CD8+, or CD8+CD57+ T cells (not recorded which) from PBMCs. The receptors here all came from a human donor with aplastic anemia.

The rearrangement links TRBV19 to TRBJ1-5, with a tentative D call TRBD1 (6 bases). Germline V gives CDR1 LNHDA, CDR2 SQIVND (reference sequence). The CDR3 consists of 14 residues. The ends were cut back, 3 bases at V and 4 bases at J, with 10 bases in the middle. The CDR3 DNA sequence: TGTGCCAGTAGTATCCCGGACAGAAATCAGCCCCAGCATTTT. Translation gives CASSIPDRNQPQHF.

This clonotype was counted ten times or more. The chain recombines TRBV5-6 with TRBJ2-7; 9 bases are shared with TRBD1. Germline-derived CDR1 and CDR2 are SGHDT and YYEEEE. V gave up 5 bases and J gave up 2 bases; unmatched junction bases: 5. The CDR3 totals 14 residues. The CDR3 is CASRPGTGPYEQYF. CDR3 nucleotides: TGTGCCAGCAGACCCGGGACAGGGCCCTACGAGCAGTACTTC.

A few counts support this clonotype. The DNA of the CDR3 is TGTGCCACCAGTGATCCTACAGGGGGTGGGAATGGCTACACCTTC. Translating it yields CATSDPTGGGNGYTF. The V gene is TRBV24-1, the J gene TRBJ1-2, with 8 nucleotides matching TRBD1. This CDR3 spans 15 amino acids. Germline CDR1 reads KGHDR; CDR2 reads SFDVKD. The J segment lost 6 bases and the V segment lost 3 bases, leaving 8 bases of the junction unmatched.

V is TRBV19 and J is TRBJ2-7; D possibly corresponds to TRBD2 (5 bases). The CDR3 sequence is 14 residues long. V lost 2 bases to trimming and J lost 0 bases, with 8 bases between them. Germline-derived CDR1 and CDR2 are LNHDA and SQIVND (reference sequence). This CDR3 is CASSIRGYSYEQYF. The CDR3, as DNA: TGTGCCAGTAGTATAAGAGGGTACTCCTACGAGCAGTACTTC. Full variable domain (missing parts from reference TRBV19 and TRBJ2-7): DGGITQSPKYLFRKEGQNVTLSCEQNLNHDAMYWYRQDPGQGLRLIYYSQIVNDFQKGDIAEGYSVSREKKESFPLTVTSAQKNPTAFYLCASSIRGYSYEQYFGPGTRLTVT.

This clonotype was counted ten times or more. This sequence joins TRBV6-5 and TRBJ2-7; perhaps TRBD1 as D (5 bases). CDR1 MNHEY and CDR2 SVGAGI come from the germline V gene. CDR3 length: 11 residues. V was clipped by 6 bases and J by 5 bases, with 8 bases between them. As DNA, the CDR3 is TGTGCCAGCAGCCCAGGGAACGAGCAGTACTTC. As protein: CASSPGNEQYF.

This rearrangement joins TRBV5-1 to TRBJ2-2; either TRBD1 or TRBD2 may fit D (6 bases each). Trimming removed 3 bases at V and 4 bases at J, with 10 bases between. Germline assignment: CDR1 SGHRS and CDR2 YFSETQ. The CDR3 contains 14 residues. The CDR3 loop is CASSSEGVTGELFF. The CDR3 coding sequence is TGCGCCAGCAGCTCGGAGGGGGTCACCGGGGAGCTGTTTTTT.

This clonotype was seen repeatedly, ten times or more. The DNA for the CDR3 is TGCAGCGTTGAAGGGTTTGTCGCTGGGGTTGACTATGGCTACACCTTC. Translation: CSVEGFVAGVDYGYTF. The V gene is TRBV29-1, the J gene TRBJ1-2; D is unresolved. This CDR3 contains 16 residues. Trimming took off 1 base at V and 3 bases at J, with 18 bases between the two ends. Germline CDR1 is SQVTM and CDR2 is ANQGSEA.

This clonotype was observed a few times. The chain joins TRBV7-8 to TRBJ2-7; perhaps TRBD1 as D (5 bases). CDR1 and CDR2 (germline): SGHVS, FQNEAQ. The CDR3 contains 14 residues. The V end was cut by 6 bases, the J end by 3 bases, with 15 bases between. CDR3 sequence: CASSLVQGIYEQYF. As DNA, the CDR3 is TGTGCCAGCAGTCTCGTTCAGGGTATCTACGAGCAGTACTTC.

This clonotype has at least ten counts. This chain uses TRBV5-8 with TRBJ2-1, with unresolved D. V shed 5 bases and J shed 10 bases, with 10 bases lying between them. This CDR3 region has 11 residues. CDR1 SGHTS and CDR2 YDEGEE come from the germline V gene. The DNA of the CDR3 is TGTGCCAGCAGTTTACAACCCGAGCAGTTCTTC. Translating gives CASSLQPEQFF.

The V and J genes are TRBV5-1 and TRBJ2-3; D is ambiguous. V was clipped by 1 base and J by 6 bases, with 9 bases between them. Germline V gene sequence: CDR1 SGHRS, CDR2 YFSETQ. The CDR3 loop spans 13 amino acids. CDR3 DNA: TGCGCCAGCAGCTTGCCAAATGAGGATACGCAGTATTTT. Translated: CASSLPNEDTQYF.

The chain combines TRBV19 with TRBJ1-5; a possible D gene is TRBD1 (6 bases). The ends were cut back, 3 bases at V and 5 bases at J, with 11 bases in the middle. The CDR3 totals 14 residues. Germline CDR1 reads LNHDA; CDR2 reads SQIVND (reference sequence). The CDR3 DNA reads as TGTGCCAGTAGTATGACAGGAGGACATCAGCCCCAGCATTTT. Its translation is CASSMTGGHQPQHF.

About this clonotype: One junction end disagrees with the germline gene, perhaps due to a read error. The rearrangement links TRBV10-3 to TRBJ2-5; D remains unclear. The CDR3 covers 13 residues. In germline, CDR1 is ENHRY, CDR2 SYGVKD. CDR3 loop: CASSQTVQETQYF. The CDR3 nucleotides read TGTGCCAGCAGTCAAACAGTCCAAGAGACCCAGTACTTC.

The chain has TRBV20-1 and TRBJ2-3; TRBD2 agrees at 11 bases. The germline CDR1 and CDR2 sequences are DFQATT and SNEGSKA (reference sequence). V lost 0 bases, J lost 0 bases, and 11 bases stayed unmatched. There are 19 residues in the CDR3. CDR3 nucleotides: TGCAGTGCTAGAGACTCTCTACTAGCGGGGGTCGAGAGCACAGATACGCAGTATTTT. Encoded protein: CSARDSLLAGVESTDTQYF.

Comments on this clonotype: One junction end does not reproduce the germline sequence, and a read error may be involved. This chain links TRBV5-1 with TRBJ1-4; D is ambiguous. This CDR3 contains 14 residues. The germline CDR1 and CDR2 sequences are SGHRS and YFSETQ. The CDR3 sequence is CASSSEGEGEKLFF. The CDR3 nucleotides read TGTGCCAGCAGCTCAGAGGGCGAGGGAGAAAAACTGTTTTTT.

The DNA for the CDR3 is TGCAGTGCTAGAGATGCGAGACTAATCAACAATGAGCAGTTCTTC. Its protein product is CSARDARLINNEQFF. The chain uses TRBV20-1 and TRBJ2-1; maybe TRBD2 (5 bases). The ends were cut back, 0 bases at V and 5 bases at J, with 14 bases in the middle. The CDR3 covers 15 residues. The V gene's germline CDR1 is DFQATT and CDR2 SNEGSKA (reference sequence).

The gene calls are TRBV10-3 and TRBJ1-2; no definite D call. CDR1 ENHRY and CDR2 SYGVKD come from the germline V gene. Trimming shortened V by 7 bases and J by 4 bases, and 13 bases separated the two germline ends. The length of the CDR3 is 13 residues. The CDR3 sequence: CAIMGYTSYGYTF. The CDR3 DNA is TGTGCCATCATGGGTTACACTAGCTATGGCTACACCTTC.

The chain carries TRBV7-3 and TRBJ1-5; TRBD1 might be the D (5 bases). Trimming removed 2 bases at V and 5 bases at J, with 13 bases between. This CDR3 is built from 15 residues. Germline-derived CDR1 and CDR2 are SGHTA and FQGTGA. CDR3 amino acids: CASSLGAGRDQPQHF. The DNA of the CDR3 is TGTGCCAGCAGCTTAGGGGCCGGCCGTGATCAGCCCCAGCATTTT.

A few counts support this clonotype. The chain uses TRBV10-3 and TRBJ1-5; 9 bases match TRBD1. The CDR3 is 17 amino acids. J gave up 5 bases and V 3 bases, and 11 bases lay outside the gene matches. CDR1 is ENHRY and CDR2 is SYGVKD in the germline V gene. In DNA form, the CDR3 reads TGTGCCATCAGTGAACTGGGGACAGGGAGGGAGCATCAGCCCCAGCATTTT. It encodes CAISELGTGREHQPQHF.

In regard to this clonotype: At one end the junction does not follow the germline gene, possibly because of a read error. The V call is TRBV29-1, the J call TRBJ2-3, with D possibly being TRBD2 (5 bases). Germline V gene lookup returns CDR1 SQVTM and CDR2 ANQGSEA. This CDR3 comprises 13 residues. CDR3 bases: TGCAGCGTTGAAGGAGAGGGCACAGATACGCAGTACTTT. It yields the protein CSVEGEGTDTQYF.

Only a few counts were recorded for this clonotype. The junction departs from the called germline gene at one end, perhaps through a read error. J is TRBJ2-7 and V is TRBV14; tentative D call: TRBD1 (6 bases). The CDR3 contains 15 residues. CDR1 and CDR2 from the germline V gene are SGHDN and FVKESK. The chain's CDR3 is CASSKDRRQSYEQYF. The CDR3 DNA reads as TGTGCCAGCAGCAAAGACAGGCGACAGAGCTACGAGCAGTACTTC.

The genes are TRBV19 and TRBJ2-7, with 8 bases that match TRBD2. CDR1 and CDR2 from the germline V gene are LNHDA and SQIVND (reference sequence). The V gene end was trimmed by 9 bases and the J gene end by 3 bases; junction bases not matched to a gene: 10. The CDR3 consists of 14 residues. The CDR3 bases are TGTGCCAGCAGTCAATCGCGGGGGGACTACGAGCAGTACTTC. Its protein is CASSQSRGDYEQYF. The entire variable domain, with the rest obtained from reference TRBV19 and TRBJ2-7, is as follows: DGGITQSPKYLFRKEGQNVTLSCEQNLNHDAMYWYRQDPGQGLRLIYYSQIVNDFQKGDIAEGYSVSREKKESFPLTVTSAQKNPTAFYLCASSQSRGDYEQYFGPGTRLTVT.

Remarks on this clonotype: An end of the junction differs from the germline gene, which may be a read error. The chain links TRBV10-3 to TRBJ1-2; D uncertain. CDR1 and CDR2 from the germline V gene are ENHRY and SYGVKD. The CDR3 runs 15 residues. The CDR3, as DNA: TGTGCCAGCAGTGTTGGGTCAGCGGGAAACTATGGCTACACCTTC. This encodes CASSVGSAGNYGYTF.

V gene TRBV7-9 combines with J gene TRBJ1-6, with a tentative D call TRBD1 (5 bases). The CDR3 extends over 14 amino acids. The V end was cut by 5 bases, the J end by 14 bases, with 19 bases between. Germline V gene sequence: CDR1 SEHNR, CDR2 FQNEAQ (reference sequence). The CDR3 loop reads CASSPERDPISLHF. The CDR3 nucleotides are TGTGCCAGCAGCCCAGAAAGGGACCCCATCTCCCTCCACTTT. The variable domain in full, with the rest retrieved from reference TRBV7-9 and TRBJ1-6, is DTGVSQNPRHKITKRGQNVTFRCDPISEHNRLYWYRQTLGQGPEFLTYFQNEAQLEKSRLLSDRFSAERPKGSFSTLEIQRTEQGDSAMYLCASSPERDPISLHFGNGTRLTVT.

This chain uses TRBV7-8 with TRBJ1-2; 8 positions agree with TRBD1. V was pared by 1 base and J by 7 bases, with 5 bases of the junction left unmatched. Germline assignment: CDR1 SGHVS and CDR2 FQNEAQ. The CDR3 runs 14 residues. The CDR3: CASSLVQGASGYTF. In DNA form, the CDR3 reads TGTGCCAGCAGCTTAGTCCAGGGGGCATCTGGCTACACCTTC. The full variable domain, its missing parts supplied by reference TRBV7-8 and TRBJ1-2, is GAGVSQSPRYKVAKRGQDVALRCDPISGHVSLFWYQQALGQGPEFLTYFQNEAQLDKSGLPSDRFFAERPEGSVSTLKIQRTQQEDSAVYLCASSLVQGASGYTFGSGTRLTVV.

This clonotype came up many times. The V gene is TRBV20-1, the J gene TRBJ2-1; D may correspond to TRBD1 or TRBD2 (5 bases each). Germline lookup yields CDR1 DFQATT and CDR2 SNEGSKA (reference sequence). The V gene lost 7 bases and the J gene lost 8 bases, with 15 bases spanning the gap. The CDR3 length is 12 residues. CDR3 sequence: CSVRDGGDEQFF. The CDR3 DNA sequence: TGCAGTGTCAGGGACGGTGGTGATGAGCAGTTCTTC.

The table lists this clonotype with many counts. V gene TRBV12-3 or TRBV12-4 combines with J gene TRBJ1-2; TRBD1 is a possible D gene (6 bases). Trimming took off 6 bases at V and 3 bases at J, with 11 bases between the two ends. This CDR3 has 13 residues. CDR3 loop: CASRSRTDYGYTF. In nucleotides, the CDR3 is TGTGCCAGCAGATCTAGGACAGACTATGGCTACACCTTC.

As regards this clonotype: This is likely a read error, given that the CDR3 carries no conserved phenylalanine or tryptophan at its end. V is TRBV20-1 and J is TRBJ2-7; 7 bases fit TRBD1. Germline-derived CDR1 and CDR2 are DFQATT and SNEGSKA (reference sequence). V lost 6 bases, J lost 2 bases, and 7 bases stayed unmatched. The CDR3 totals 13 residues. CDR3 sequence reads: CSAHGQDTYEQYS. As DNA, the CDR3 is TGCAGTGCACACGGACAGGATACCTACGAGCAGTACTCC.

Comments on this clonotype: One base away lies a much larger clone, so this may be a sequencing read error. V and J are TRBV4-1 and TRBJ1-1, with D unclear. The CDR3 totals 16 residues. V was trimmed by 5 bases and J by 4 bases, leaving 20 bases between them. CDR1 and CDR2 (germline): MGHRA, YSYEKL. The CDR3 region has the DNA TGCGCCAGCAGCGGTCGAACTACATCGGGGAGCACTGAAGCTTTCTTT. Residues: CASSGRTTSGSTEAFF.

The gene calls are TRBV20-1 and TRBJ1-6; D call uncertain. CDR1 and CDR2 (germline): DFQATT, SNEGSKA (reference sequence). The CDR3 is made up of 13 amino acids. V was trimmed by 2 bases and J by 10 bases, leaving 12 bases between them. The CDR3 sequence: CSARNEAVSPLHF. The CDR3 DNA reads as TGCAGTGCTAGAAACGAGGCGGTATCACCCCTCCACTTT.